This TCR beta chain was profiled in a study of blood T cell repertoires in COVID-19. The overall study: Nucleic acid was either cDNA or gDNA, and it came from T cells, B-cell-depleted T cells, or PBMCs.

In the study's own analysis: Counts of nucleated cells, estimated from reference gene primer amplification, were obtained. Measured with immunoSEQ multiplex PCR; TCRdb has only the in-frame clones, and not every one. Clone size and V and J calls were adopted from that table, with D and trimming inferred from the DNA. Of about 62,000 clones listed, 85% to 90% are singletons. Followed over time, Seattle patients had been enrolled while infection was active. From germline, CDR1 is SEHNR and CDR2 FQNEAQ (reference sequence). V lost 1 base to trimming and J lost 5 bases, with 11 bases between them. CDR3 length: 14 amino acids.

V is TRBV7-9 and J is TRBJ2-5, with TRBD2 as a possible D gene (5 bases). Sequenced sample: peripheral blood. The receptor was isolated from a woman aged 55 to 70 with COVID-19, enrolled during active disease. CDR3: CASSLVVGVETQYF. CDR3 nucleotides: TGTGCCAGCAGCTTAGTGGTGGGAGTGGAGACCCAGTACTTC.